This entry lists 19 T cell receptor beta chains sequenced from one sample in a study of T cell changes during pregnancy in multiple sclerosis. Measured with immunoSEQ multiplex PCR; TCRdb has only the in-frame clones, and not every one. The data contain some 36,000 clones, roughly 89% of them seen just once; the ten biggest clones take up around 0.69%. This sample comprised CD4+ T cells from peripheral blood mononuclear cells, obtained in the second trimester of pregnancy. The receptors come from a female donor in good health, enrolled as a control in a pregnancy study.

The CDR3 spells CASRKEGRYEQYF. CDR3 nucleotide sequence: TGTGCCAGCAGAAAGGAGGGGAGGTACGAGCAGTACTTC. V and J are TRBV2 and TRBJ2-7; D is possibly TRBD2 (6 bases). V was pared by 6 bases and J by 4 bases, with 13 bases between. Germline V lookup: CDR1 SNHLY, CDR2 FYNNEI. The CDR3 length is 13 residues.

V is TRBV7-8 and J is TRBJ2-7, with 8 bases aligning to TRBD1. V shed 5 bases, J shed 0 bases, and the junction held 6 bases outside the gene matches. The CDR3 runs 15 residues. CDR1 and CDR2 (germline): SGHVS, FQNEAQ. CDR3 nucleotides: TGTGCCAGCAGCCCCAGGGGGCGAAGCTCCTACGAGCAGTACTTC. Translating gives CASSPRGRSSYEQYF.

The CDR3 sequence is CAISESGVGYTF. CDR3 nucleotide sequence: TGTGCCATCAGTGAGTCAGGGGTTGGCTACACCTTC. V is TRBV10-3 and J is TRBJ1-2, with D possibly matching TRBD1 (5 bases). The CDR3 has 12 amino acids. Trimming shortened V by 0 bases and J by 7 bases, and 6 bases separated the two germline ends. Per the germline V gene, CDR1 is ENHRY and CDR2 is SYGVKD.

The V gene is TRBV11-3, the J gene TRBJ2-5, with 11 bases fitting TRBD1. The CDR3 is made up of 18 amino acids. CDR1 and CDR2 from the germline V gene are SGHNT and YENEEA. Trimming took 6 bases from V and 5 from J; bases not matched to a gene: 17. CDR3 region: CASSLGRDAGTGGETQYF. In nucleotides, the CDR3 is TGTGCCAGCAGTCTTGGAAGGGACGCCGGGACAGGGGGGGAGACCCAGTACTTC. The full variable domain, with the rest looked up from reference TRBV11-3 and TRBJ2-5, is EAGVVQSPRYKIIEKKQPVAFWCNPISGHNTLYWYLQNLGQGPELLIRYENEEAVDDSQLPKDRFSAERLKGVDSTLKIQPAELGDSAVYLCASSLGRDAGTGGETQYFGPGTRLLVL.

The chain recombines TRBV7-9 with TRBJ2-2; TRBD1 agrees at 7 bases. The germline V gene has CDR1 SEHNR and CDR2 FQNEAQ (reference sequence). CDR3 length equals 15 residues. Trimming removed 7 bases from V and 6 bases from J; junction bases left unmatched: 11. CDR3 amino acids: CASTFPGQRSGELFF. CDR3 nucleotides: TGTGCCAGCACCTTCCCGGGACAGAGATCCGGGGAGCTGTTTTTT.

This clone came up once. The chain couples TRBV30 to TRBJ1-4, with 7 bases matching TRBD1. The CDR3 spans 17 residues. CDR1 and CDR2 (germline): GTSNPN, SVGIG (reference sequence). With V trimmed by 7 bases and J by 7 bases, 21 bases remained unmatched. The CDR3 sequence: CAYKPRDSFIRSEKLFF. CDR3 sequence (DNA): TGTGCCTACAAACCCCGGGACAGCTTTATCCGGAGTGAAAAACTGTTTTTT.

Remarks on this clone: An end of the junction differs from the germline gene, which may be a read error. The V gene is TRBV9, the J gene TRBJ1-2; 7 nucleotides line up with TRBD1. Germline CDR1 and CDR2: SGDLS and YYNGEE. The CDR3 loop spans 16 amino acids. CDR3 region: CASSGRMGQLFHGHTF. The CDR3 DNA is TGTGCCAGCAGCGGCAGAATGGGACAGCTTTTTCATGGCCACACCTTC.

The V and J genes are TRBV5-4 and TRBJ1-1; tentatively, D is TRBD1 (6 bases). The CDR3 spans 15 residues. The germline V gene has CDR1 SGHNT and CDR2 YYREEE (reference sequence). V dropped 4 bases and J dropped 4 bases, with 17 bases sitting between them. CDR3 loop: CASSLKQGPGTEAFF. CDR3 DNA: TGTGCCAGCAGCCTAAAACAGGGCCCGGGCACTGAAGCTTTCTTT.

The chain links TRBV7-6 to TRBJ2-7; D gene uncertain. CDR1 and CDR2 (germline): SGHVS, FNYEAQ. Trimming left V 4 bases short and J 0 bases short, with 7 bases between. CDR3 size: 13 residues. CDR3 in amino acids: CASSSYSSYEQYF. The CDR3 nucleotides read TGTGCCAGCAGCTCCTACAGCTCCTACGAGCAGTACTTC.

This clone has only one observation. One end of the junction is discordant with germline, which a read error may explain. Other DNA sequences of this sample code for an identical CDR3. This rearrangement joins TRBV27 to TRBJ2-7; 7 nucleotides align to TRBD1. The CDR3 has 19 amino acids. Germline V gives CDR1 MNHEY, CDR2 SMNVEV (reference sequence). This chain's CDR3 is CASSLVSVGGSRGSYEQYF. The CDR3 DNA follows: TGTGCCAGCAGTTTAGTTTCGGTAGGTGGCTCCAGGGGGTCCTACGAGCAGTATTTC.

This chain links TRBV7-2 with TRBJ1-5, with unresolved D. The CDR3 is made up of 15 amino acids. In germline, CDR1 is SGHTA, CDR2 FQGNSA. Trimming took 4 bases from V and 0 from J, leaving 10 bases between them. The CDR3 DNA is TGTGCCAGCAGCTCCGGGTCTTATAGCAATCAGCCCCAGCATTTT. Amino acids: CASSSGSYSNQPQHF.

By sample share, this clone is medium-sized. V gene TRBV2 combines with J gene TRBJ1-6; TRBD1 might be the D (6 bases). Germline CDR1 SNHLY, CDR2 FYNNEI. The CDR3 has 14 residues. The DNA of the CDR3 is TGTGCGACCGGGGAAGACAGGTTAGATTCACCCCTCCACTTT. Protein sequence: CATGEDRLDSPLHF. Drawing the rest from reference TRBV2 and TRBJ1-6, the complete variable domain is EPEVTQTPSHQVTQMGQEVILRCVPISNHLYFYWYRQILGQKVEFLVSFYNNEISEKSEIFDDQFSVERPDGSNFTLKIRSTKLEDSAMYFCATGEDRLDSPLHFGNGTRLTVT.

V gene TRBV6-5 combines with J gene TRBJ1-2; 8 bases agree with TRBD1. Trimming at V came to 9 bases and at J to 0 bases, leaving 6 bases not matched to a gene. The CDR3 is made up of 14 amino acids. CDR1 MNHEY and CDR2 SVGAGI come from the germline V gene. As DNA, the CDR3 is TGTGCCAGTGCTCGGACAGGGACTAACTATGGCTACACCTTC. Translating gives CASARTGTNYGYTF.

V usage is TRBV7-8 and J usage is TRBJ1-4; no clear D. Trimming removed 3 bases at V and 8 bases at J, with 13 bases between. Germline values: CDR1 SGHVS, CDR2 FQNEAQ. This CDR3 has 14 residues. The CDR3 sequence: CASSLKGEGEKLFF. CDR3 sequence (DNA): TGTGCCAGCAGCTTGAAGGGCGAGGGAGAAAAACTGTTTTTT. Based on the CDR3 plus reference TRBV7-8 and TRBJ1-4, the full variable domain is GAGVSQSPRYKVAKRGQDVALRCDPISGHVSLFWYQQALGQGPEFLTYFQNEAQLDKSGLPSDRFFAERPEGSVSTLKIQRTQQEDSAVYLCASSLKGEGEKLFFGSGTQLSVL.

This clone showed up just a few times. The CDR3 DNA reads as TGCGCCAGCAGCTGGGGGGGCCAAAATGAGCAGTTCTTC. It specifies CASSWGGQNEQFF. The chain recombines TRBV5-1 with TRBJ2-1, with D perhaps TRBD2 (7 bases). Germline CDR1 and CDR2: SGHRS and YFSETQ. The CDR3 has 13 residues. Trimming took off 3 bases at V and 7 bases at J, with 11 bases between the two ends.

V usage is TRBV4-2 and J usage is TRBJ2-2; possibly TRBD2 for D (5 bases). The CDR3 has 17 residues. Trimming took 2 bases from V and 6 from J, leaving 19 bases between them. Germline values: CDR1 LGHNA, CDR2 YNFKEQ. In DNA, the CDR3 is TGTGCCAGCAGCCAACGACGCCGGGGTACAGCCCCCGGGGAGCTGTTTTTT. This translates into CASSQRRRGTAPGELFF.

V usage is TRBV10-3 and J usage is TRBJ1-5; 7 bases are a match to TRBD1. Trimming took 10 bases from V and 4 from J; bases not matched to a gene: 4. Germline lookup yields CDR1 ENHRY and CDR2 SYGVKD. The CDR3 runs to 12 residues. The CDR3 loop is CATRTGNQPQHF. CDR3 in DNA: TGTGCCACCAGGACAGGTAATCAGCCCCAGCATTTT.

The chain is built from TRBV12-5 and TRBJ1-1; TRBD1 agrees at 9 bases. The V and J ends lost 5 bases and 4 bases, in that order; junction bases with no gene match: 8. The CDR3 covers 15 residues. Germline V lookup: CDR1 LGHNT, CDR2 FRNRAP. The chain's CDR3 is CASGPGDRAATEAFF. DNA for the CDR3: TGTGCTAGTGGTCCCGGGGACAGGGCAGCCACTGAAGCTTTCTTT.

The rearrangement links TRBV6-1 to TRBJ1-3; D gene ambiguous. Trimming removed 1 base from V and 8 bases from J, with 15 bases in between. This CDR3 comprises 15 residues. Per the germline V gene, CDR1 is MNHNS and CDR2 is SASEGT. DNA of the CDR3: TGTGCCAGCAGTGAAGATCCGGGATCGGTATACACCATATATTTT. This gives the protein CASSEDPGSVYTIYF.